Presented here are 17 T cell receptor beta chains from one specimen sequenced in a study of CXCR3-negative and CXCR3-positive naive CD8 T cells. Study-wide results and caveats: Hydrophobicity of TRB CDR3s was greater in CXCR3-positive naive cells than in CXCR3-negative naive cells.

cDNA libraries for TRB were generated by 5' RACE incorporating UMI labels. TCRdb re-called the 5' RACE reads; one entry per CDR3 protein, DNA not given. Its table lists about 4,900 distinct CDR3 sequences. No antigen has been identified for these receptors. Sequencing was performed on naive CXCR3+ CD8+ T cells from blood. Described subset: CD45RO-CCR7+CD27+CD95- naive CD8+ T cells expressing CXCR3 (TNR3+). The receptors derive from a human donor in good health. Some clones in this sample may be carry-over from other donors' samples.

This clonotype is classed as medium-sized by frequency. This sequence joins TRBV7-8 and TRBJ2-3; TCRdb reports TRBD2, a call that lacks DNA to check it against. Germline V lookup: CDR1 SGHVS, CDR2 FQNEAQ. This CDR3 is 16 amino acids long. The CDR3 protein is CASSRGLAGGGDTQYF.

This clonotype is classed as medium-sized (0.01 to 0.1%) by frequency. The J gene is TRBJ2-7, the V gene TRBV20-1; lacking DNA, the TRBD2 call made by TCRdb goes unchecked. The CDR3 extends over 15 amino acids. Germline V gene sequence: CDR1 DFQATT, CDR2 SNEGSKA (reference sequence). CDR3 protein: CSARASGRAPYEQYF.

The chain uses TRBV6-5 and TRBJ2-6; the TCRdb call, TRBD1, lacks DNA for checking. Germline CDR1 MNHEY, CDR2 SVGAGI. The CDR3 sequence is 19 residues long. CDR3 protein: CASSLENRGTGSGANVLTF.

The chain employs TRBV7-2 and TRBJ1-5; TCRdb returns TRBD1, unconfirmable since there is no DNA. CDR1 is SGHTA and CDR2 is FQGNSA in the germline V gene. This CDR3 has 14 residues. The CDR3 loop reads CASSFPDSNQPQHF.

By frequency, this clonotype is medium-sized. The chain has TRBV29-1 and TRBJ2-7; TCRdb names TRBD1, which stays unverified in the absence of DNA. The V gene's germline CDR1 is SQVTM and CDR2 ANQGSEA. The CDR3 consists of 15 residues. The CDR3 sequence: CSVEFPSTGTYEQYF.

This clonotype is classed as medium-sized by frequency. The chain recombines TRBV11-2 with TRBJ2-2. Germline V gives CDR1 SGHAT, CDR2 FQNNGV. The CDR3 runs to 13 residues. The CDR3 sequence is CASSLVLTGELFF.

The rearrangement links TRBV4-3 to TRBJ1-1; no DNA is available, so the TRBD1 call from TCRdb remains unchecked. CDR1 LGHNA and CDR2 YSLEER come from the germline V gene. This CDR3 contains 16 residues. The CDR3 sequence is CASSQDQGGANTEAFF.

Considering frequency, this clonotype is medium-sized (0.01 to 0.1%). The CDR3: CSVARGSGGYTF. V gene TRBV29-1 combines with J gene TRBJ1-2; the TRBD1 assignment by TCRdb is unverifiable without DNA. The CDR3 sequence is 12 residues long. Germline lookup yields CDR1 SQVTM and CDR2 ANQGSEA.

Considering frequency, this clonotype is medium-sized. The genes are TRBV20-1 and TRBJ2-1; no DNA is available, so the TRBD2 call from TCRdb remains unchecked. Germline V CDR1 and CDR2: DFQATT, SNEGSKA (reference sequence). The length of the CDR3 is 12 residues. Here the CDR3 reads CSAEGLGNEQFF.

The J gene is TRBJ1-2, the V gene TRBV25-1; the TCRdb call, TRBD1, lacks DNA for checking. Germline CDR1 MGHDK, CDR2 SYGVNS. The CDR3 extends over 14 amino acids. Here the CDR3 reads CASSAGAKNYGYTF.

The V call is TRBV5-1, the J call TRBJ1-5; the TCRdb call, TRBD1, lacks DNA for checking. The CDR3 has 16 amino acids. The germline gives CDR1 SGHRS, CDR2 YFSETQ. The CDR3 here is CASSPGTEPSNQPQHF.

This clonotype ranks as medium-sized in terms of frequency. V gene TRBV28 combines with J gene TRBJ1-2; TCRdb lists TRBD1, though no DNA is available to test this call. Germline V gene sequence: CDR1 MDHEN, CDR2 SYDVKM. CDR3 length: 13 residues. The chain's CDR3 is CASSFSGTYGYTF.

This clonotype registers medium-sized by frequency. The CDR3 spells CAWVSGTTREQYF. The J gene is TRBJ2-7, the V gene TRBV30; TCRdb names TRBD1, which stays unverified in the absence of DNA. The CDR3 runs 13 residues. CDR1 and CDR2 (germline): GTSNPN, SVGIG (reference sequence).

V and J are TRBV29-1 and TRBJ2-6; TCRdb indicates TRBD1, and absent DNA this call remains unverified. CDR1 and CDR2 from the germline V gene are SQVTM and ANQGSEA. CDR3 length equals 17 residues. Here the CDR3 reads CTVPLTVTASGANVLTF.

The genes are TRBV7-9 and TRBJ2-5; TCRdb selects TRBD1, and the lack of DNA leaves this call unchecked. This CDR3 has 15 amino acids. Germline V gene data show CDR1 as SEHNR and CDR2 as FQNEAQ (reference sequence). CDR3 amino acids: CASSSRTGGEETQYF.

This clonotype is identified as medium-sized from frequency. V usage is TRBV28 and J usage is TRBJ2-7; TCRdb lists TRBD1, though no DNA is available to test this call. Per the germline V gene, CDR1 is MDHEN and CDR2 is SYDVKM. The CDR3 runs 14 residues. The CDR3 region is CASSLSRGGDEQYF.

J is TRBJ2-7 and V is TRBV2; TCRdb returns TRBD2, unconfirmable since there is no DNA. Per the germline V gene, CDR1 is SNHLY and CDR2 is FYNNEI. The CDR3 sequence is 17 residues long. This chain's CDR3 is CASSELTSGRASYEQYF.